The 22 T cell receptor beta chains in this list originate from one sample, sequenced in a study of T cell repertoires in cytomegalovirus infection. Using its own MiXCR run on the reads, TCRdb lists one record per CDR3 protein. The data contain just over 450,000 distinct CDR3 sequences, 42% of them seen just once; the ten biggest clones take up around 44%. These TCRs' antigens remain unknown. The specimen comprised cultured PBMCs, sampled from culture after CMV antigen stimulation. All receptors come from a human donor in good health (CMV status not recorded). Some clones in this sample may be carry-over from other donors' samples.

A single count supports this clonotype. This chain connects TRBV3-1 to TRBJ1-2; maybe TRBD1 (5 bases). The V end was cut by 0 bases, the J end by 8 bases, with 13 bases between. CDR3 length equals 14 residues. Germline loops: CDR1 LGHDT, CDR2 YNNKEL (reference sequence). The CDR3 spells CASSQEGRVGGYTF. The CDR3 DNA reads as TGTGCCAGCAGCCAAGAAGGCAGGGTGGGGGGCTACACCTTC.

For this clonotype: A read error is possible here, since a much larger clone lies one base away. The chain is built from TRBV7-9 and TRBJ1-6; 9 bases fit TRBD1. This CDR3 spans 14 amino acids. CDR1 is SEHNR, CDR2 FQNEAQ, per germline (reference sequence). CDR3 loop: CASSLMGQGSPHHF. CDR3 bases: TGTGCCAGCAGCTTAATGGGACAGGGTTCACCCCACCACTTT. The full variable domain, rest sourced from reference TRBV7-9 and TRBJ1-6, is DTGVSQNPRHKITKRGQNVTFRCDPISEHNRLYWYRQTLGQGPEFLTYFQNEAQLEKSRLLSDRFSAERPKGSFSTLEIQRTEQGDSAMYLCASSLMGQGSPHHFGNGTRLTVT.

This clonotype was observed a handful of times. J is TRBJ2-6 and V is TRBV5-6; TRBD1 might be the D (6 bases). The CDR3 is 15 amino acids. CDR1 and CDR2 (germline): SGHDT, YYEEEE. V was shortened by 7 bases and J by 0 bases, with 11 bases between the two germline ends. CDR3 protein: CASFDRRSGANVLTF. CDR3 sequence (DNA): TGTGCCAGCTTCGACAGGCGCTCTGGGGCCAACGTCCTGACTTTC.

This chain uses TRBV7-2 with TRBJ2-1; D gene uncertain. Germline CDR1 is SGHTA and CDR2 is FQGNSA. The CDR3 sequence is 14 residues long. The ends were cut back, 2 bases at V and 4 bases at J, with 9 bases in the middle. CDR3 coding DNA: TGTGCCAGCAGCTTAATCGCGGCTTACAATGAGCAGTTCTTC. It translates to CASSLIAAYNEQFF.

There are a few counts of this clonotype. V usage is TRBV7-8 and J usage is TRBJ2-7; 8 bases align to TRBD1. Germline CDR1 reads SGHVS; CDR2 reads FQNEAQ. V was clipped by 3 bases and J by 6 bases; unmatched bases: 4. The CDR3 is made up of 13 amino acids. CDR3 protein: CASSLGTGGEQYF. The CDR3 DNA reads as TGTGCCAGCAGCTTGGGGACAGGAGGCGAGCAGTACTTC.

This clonotype was seen only a few times. The CDR3 sequence is CASSLDSVISGANVLTF. As DNA, the CDR3 is TGTGCCAGCAGCTTGGACAGCGTGATCTCTGGGGCCAACGTCCTGACTTTC. This chain connects TRBV7-2 to TRBJ2-6; D is possibly TRBD1 (6 bases). Germline V gene lookup returns CDR1 SGHTA and CDR2 FQGNSA. The CDR3 runs to 17 residues. V was shortened by 3 bases and J by 0 bases, with 12 bases between the two germline ends.

The sample holds a few counts of this clonotype. The chain is built from TRBV7-2 and TRBJ2-5; D is unclear. Germline lookup yields CDR1 SGHTA and CDR2 FQGNSA. Trimming stripped 4 bases from V and 0 bases from J, with 6 bases between. The CDR3 sequence is 13 residues long. For the CDR3, the DNA is TGTGCCAGCAGCTCCCAACACCAAGAGACCCAGTACTTC. It codes for CASSSQHQETQYF.

V is TRBV6-1 and J is TRBJ2-1; perhaps TRBD2 as D (6 bases). Germline V lookup: CDR1 MNHNS, CDR2 SASEGT. The CDR3 loop spans 12 amino acids. V lost 6 bases and J 6 bases, leaving 9 bases between the germline ends. The CDR3 is CASRASANEQFF. The CDR3 region has the DNA TGTGCCAGCAGAGCTAGCGCCAATGAGCAGTTCTTC.

The sample holds many counts of this clonotype. The rearrangement links TRBV7-2 to TRBJ2-1, with D maybe TRBD2 (5 bases). V lost 2 bases and J lost 4, with 24 bases in between. Germline CDR1 reads SGHTA; CDR2 reads FQGNSA. The CDR3 totals 19 residues. The CDR3 DNA follows: TGTGCCAGCAGCTTATTGACGGGGTTTCGGGGTCCAGCTTACAATGAGCAGTTCTTC. It codes for CASSLLTGFRGPAYNEQFF.

The J gene is TRBJ1-5, the V gene TRBV6-1, with 9 bases lining up with TRBD1. The trim removed 1 base at V and 10 bases at J, leaving 8 bases unmatched. Germline lookup yields CDR1 MNHNS and CDR2 SASEGT. This CDR3 has 15 amino acids. In DNA, the CDR3 is TGTGCCAGCAGTGAAGAGGGGACAGGGAATCGACCCCAGCATTTT. Its translation is CASSEEGTGNRPQHF.

The V call is TRBV4-1, the J call TRBJ1-1; 9 bases are shared with TRBD1. Trimming removed 4 bases from V and 0 bases from J; junction bases left unmatched: 9. CDR3 length equals 17 residues. Germline V gene sequence: CDR1 MGHRA, CDR2 YSYEKL. The CDR3 region is CASSRFGTGLMNTEAFF. The CDR3 DNA reads TGCGCCAGCAGCCGATTCGGGACAGGGCTGATGAACACTGAAGCTTTCTTT.

In this sample, this clonotype turned up a few times. The CDR3 nucleotides are TGTGCCAGTAGTACGAGGCCGGGCAATCAGCCCCAGCATTTT. It specifies CASSTRPGNQPQHF. V is TRBV19 and J is TRBJ1-5; no reliable D call. V lost 4 bases to trimming and J lost 2 bases, with 9 bases between them. This CDR3 comprises 14 residues. Germline V gives CDR1 LNHDA, CDR2 SQIVND (reference sequence).

This rearrangement joins TRBV4-3 to TRBJ1-2, with D possibly being TRBD1 (5 bases). This CDR3 has 16 residues. Germline-derived CDR1 and CDR2 are LGHNA and YSLEER. Trimming took 2 bases from V and 2 from J, leaving 15 bases between them. CDR3: CASSQYSAGTNYGYTF. CDR3 nucleotides: TGCGCCAGCAGCCAATACTCAGCAGGGACGAACTATGGCTACACCTTC.

In its sample, this clonotype was seen a few times. This chain links TRBV7-9 with TRBJ2-7; tentative D call: TRBD2 (7 bases). The ends were cut back, 8 bases at V and 3 bases at J, with 26 bases in the middle. Per germline, CDR1 SEHNR and CDR2 FQNEAQ (reference sequence). CDR3 length equals 17 residues. This CDR3 is CASGPGGKTGKYYEQYF. In nucleotides, the CDR3 is TGTGCCAGCGGCCCGGGGGGCAAAACAGGGAAATACTACGAGCAGTACTTC.

The rearrangement joins TRBV12-3 or TRBV12-4 to TRBJ1-3, with D hard to call. The V gene lost 3 bases and the J gene lost 0 bases, with 18 bases spanning the gap. This CDR3 is 18 amino acids long. CDR3 nucleotides: TGTGCCAGCAGTTTTCGGTCTATAGGTGTGGGCTCTGGAAACACCATATATTTT. It yields the protein CASSFRSIGVGSGNTIYF.

The rearrangement joins TRBV7-2 to TRBJ2-7; possible D gene TRBD2, 5 bases. Germline V gene data show CDR1 as SGHTA and CDR2 as FQGNSA. The V end was cut by 3 bases, the J end by 6 bases, with 15 bases between. The CDR3 runs 14 residues. CDR3 bases: TGTGCCAGCAGCTTCACCGCGGGCCCGAGCGAGCAGTACTTC. Translated, it gives CASSFTAGPSEQYF.

This clonotype was seen only once. The chain recombines TRBV7-2 with TRBJ1-6; D call uncertain. The CDR3 is 13 amino acids. V was shortened by 5 bases and J by 11 bases, with 13 bases between the two germline ends. Germline V gene data show CDR1 as SGHTA and CDR2 as FQGNSA. The CDR3: CASSRGRAPPLHF. CDR3 sequence (DNA): TGTGCCAGCAGCCGAGGGCGGGCGCCACCCCTCCACTTT.

This rearrangement joins TRBV15 to TRBJ2-5; D ambiguous. Germline V CDR1 and CDR2: LNHNV, YYDKDF (reference sequence). V shed 1 base and J shed 7 bases, with 10 bases lying between them. The CDR3 contains 13 residues. As DNA, the CDR3 is TGTGCCACCAGCAGAGCCCCTGAGGCGACCCAGTACTTC. This gives the protein CATSRAPEATQYF.

This clonotype has a handful of counts. V and J are TRBV6-6 and TRBJ1-1, with D unclear. CDR3 length: 14 residues. The V gene's germline CDR1 is MNHNY and CDR2 SVGAGI (reference sequence). The germline V and J ends were trimmed by 5 bases and 1 base, with 11 bases remaining between them. The DNA of the CDR3 is TGTGCCAGCAGTGTCCGGAAACCGAACACTGAAGCTTTCTTT. Protein: CASSVRKPNTEAFF.

This clonotype was detected only a few times. The chain joins TRBV7-9 to TRBJ1-1; TRBD1 agrees at 8 bases. Trimming cost V 9 bases and J 1 base; bases outside gene matches: 4. Per germline, CDR1 SEHNR and CDR2 FQNEAQ (reference sequence). There are 13 residues in the CDR3. Here the CDR3 reads CASHGQGNTEAFF. The CDR3 region has the DNA TGTGCCAGTCATGGACAGGGGAACACTGAAGCTTTCTTT.

V is TRBV2 and J is TRBJ2-7; tentative D call: TRBD2 (5 bases). This CDR3 contains 15 residues. In germline, CDR1 is SNHLY, CDR2 FYNNEI. The V end lost 6 bases, the J end lost 2 bases, and 17 bases lay between the germline ends. The CDR3 region is CASSGLWELPYEQYF. The CDR3 nucleotides are TGTGCCAGCAGCGGACTGTGGGAACTGCCCTACGAGCAGTACTTC.

As to this clonotype: One end of the junction does not line up with germline, which may come from a read error. This chain connects TRBV7-9 to TRBJ1-5; tentatively, D is TRBD1 (6 bases). The CDR3 spans 15 residues. Germline assignment: CDR1 SEHNR and CDR2 FQNEAQ (reference sequence). CDR3 coding DNA: TGTGCCAGCAGCCTAGCCCGGGGGGCACCTCAGCCCCAGCATTTT. Its translation: CASSLARGAPQPQHF.